This passage covers 21 T cell receptor beta chains from one sample sequenced in a study of early T cells in non-severe SARS-CoV-2 infection. In TCRdb, the 5' RACE reads were re-called with MiXCR into one record per CDR3 protein. The sample yields about 100,000 distinct CDR3 sequences, 13% seen once. The sample taken for sequencing was whole blood. Receptors were obtained from an adult who was a healthcare worker with PCR-confirmed SARS-CoV-2 infection or an uninfected control (not recorded which).

This clonotype appeared a few times. The chain uses TRBV5-1 and TRBJ1-5; D perhaps matches TRBD1 (5 bases). Germline-derived CDR1 and CDR2 are SGHRS and YFSETQ. There are 13 residues in the CDR3. The V gene lost 4 bases and the J gene lost 5 bases, with 10 bases spanning the gap. CDR3 amino acids: CASSRDGDQPQHF. In DNA form, the CDR3 reads TGCGCCAGCAGCCGGGACGGAGATCAGCCCCAGCATTTT.

This clonotype was observed at least ten times. J is TRBJ1-5 and V is TRBV28, with 9 bases that match TRBD1. The V and J ends lost 6 bases and 1 base, in that order; junction bases with no gene match: 10. Germline CDR1 is MDHEN and CDR2 is SYDVKM. The CDR3 extends over 17 amino acids. This CDR3 reads CASSQTTGGASNQPQHF. The DNA for the CDR3 is TGTGCCAGCAGCCAAACCACAGGGGGCGCGAGCAATCAGCCCCAGCATTTT.

This clonotype showed up many times. The V and J genes are TRBV19 and TRBJ1-5; TRBD1 matches at 10 bases. In germline, CDR1 is LNHDA, CDR2 SQIVND (reference sequence). The CDR3 length is 17 residues. Unmatched junction bases numbered 10, after V lost 5 bases and J lost 3 bases. CDR3 coding DNA: TGTGCCAGTAGTGGTAGACAGGGGGCCTTATTCAATCAGCCCCAGCATTTT. Encoded protein: CASSGRQGALFNQPQHF. Filled out from reference TRBV19 and TRBJ1-5, the complete variable domain reads DGGITQSPKYLFRKEGQNVTLSCEQNLNHDAMYWYRQDPGQGLRLIYYSQIVNDFQKGDIAEGYSVSREKKESFPLTVTSAQKNPTAFYLCASSGRQGALFNQPQHFGDGTRLSIL.

In this sample, this clonotype turned up many times. In DNA form, the CDR3 reads TGTGCCAGCAGCTTGGACAGGGAGAGTGATGGCTACACCTTC. It encodes CASSLDRESDGYTF. The chain is built from TRBV7-9 and TRBJ1-2; TRBD1 aligns across 8 bases. The CDR3 sequence is 14 residues long. CDR1 is SEHNR and CDR2 is FQNEAQ in the germline V gene (reference sequence). V was pared by 3 bases and J by 6 bases, with 6 bases of the junction left unmatched.

There are a few counts of this clonotype. The rearrangement links TRBV18 to TRBJ2-5, with 7 bases lining up with TRBD1. The V segment lost 6 bases and the J segment 3 bases; nucleotides outside the gene matches: 4. This CDR3 has 13 amino acids. The V gene's germline CDR1 is KGHSH and CDR2 LQKENI. CDR3 in amino acids: CASSRDREETQYF. The CDR3 coding sequence is TGTGCCAGCTCGCGTGACAGGGAAGAGACCCAGTACTTC.

V and J are TRBV9 and TRBJ2-5, with D unresolved. Trimming left V 0 bases short and J 4 bases short, with 7 bases between. CDR1 is SGDLS, CDR2 YYNGEE, per germline. The length of the CDR3 is 13 residues. This chain's CDR3 is CASSVAQVETQYF. The CDR3 region has the DNA TGTGCCAGCAGCGTAGCTCAGGTAGAGACCCAGTACTTC.

CDR3 nucleotide sequence: TGTGCCAGCAGCTTAGACCACAGCTACACAGATACGCAGTATTTT. Protein: CASSLDHSYTDTQYF. The chain combines TRBV11-2 with TRBJ2-3; D not resolved. The CDR3 is 15 amino acids. Germline CDR1 SGHAT, CDR2 FQNNGV. V was shortened by 0 bases and J by 2 bases, with 9 bases between the two germline ends.

This chain links TRBV11-3 with TRBJ2-1, with D maybe TRBD2 (5 bases). The CDR3 has 12 amino acids. The V and J ends lost 1 base and 9 bases respectively, with 7 bases between them. The V gene's germline CDR1 is SGHNT and CDR2 YENEEA. CDR3 residues: CASSLAEGEQFF. The CDR3 DNA sequence: TGTGCCAGCAGCTTAGCAGAGGGTGAGCAGTTCTTC. The full variable domain, completed using reference TRBV11-3 and TRBJ2-1, is EAGVVQSPRYKIIEKKQPVAFWCNPISGHNTLYWYLQNLGQGPELLIRYENEEAVDDSQLPKDRFSAERLKGVDSTLKIQPAELGDSAVYLCASSLAEGEQFFGPGTRLTVL.

This chain uses TRBV19 with TRBJ1-5; D gene uncertain. The CDR3 is made up of 13 amino acids. Germline lookup yields CDR1 LNHDA and CDR2 SQIVND (reference sequence). The V end lost 5 bases, the J end lost 4 bases, and 9 bases lay between the germline ends. The DNA of the CDR3 is TGTGCCAGTAGTCCGGCGGGTAATCAGCCCCAGCATTTT. Translated: CASSPAGNQPQHF.

In its sample, this clonotype was seen many times. The V and J genes are TRBV7-9 and TRBJ2-7; TRBD2 matches 8 bases. With V trimmed by 4 bases and J by 2 bases, 4 bases remained unmatched. The CDR3 length is 14 residues. Germline V CDR1 and CDR2: SEHNR, FQNEAQ (reference sequence). The CDR3 protein is CASSSTSGTYEQYF. The CDR3 DNA follows: TGTGCCAGCAGCTCCACTAGCGGAACCTACGAGCAGTACTTC.

The sample holds a few counts of this clonotype. The chain couples TRBV6-4 to TRBJ2-3, with 10 bases fitting TRBD2. The CDR3 contains 15 residues. The J segment lost 4 bases and the V segment lost 3 bases, leaving 4 bases of the junction unmatched. Per germline, CDR1 MRHNA and CDR2 SNTAGT. The CDR3 DNA reads TGTGCCAGCAGTGAAAGCGGGGGGGCGTCAGATACGCAGTATTTT. Translation gives CASSESGGASDTQYF.

This clonotype has a count of ten or more. This chain joins TRBV7-9 and TRBJ1-3; tentative D call: TRBD1 (5 bases). Germline V gene sequence: CDR1 SEHNR, CDR2 FQNEAQ (reference sequence). The CDR3 is 15 residues long. Trimming left V 2 bases short and J 0 bases short, with 8 bases between. CDR3 DNA sequence: TGTGCCAGCAGCTTAATGGGGGTCTCTGGAAACACCATATATTTT. This gives the protein CASSLMGVSGNTIYF.

The table lists this clonotype with many counts. The chain employs TRBV27 and TRBJ1-2; D gene unclear. CDR1 MNHEY and CDR2 SMNVEV come from the germline V gene (reference sequence). The V end lost 3 bases, the J end lost 3 bases, and 14 bases lay between the germline ends. This CDR3 is 15 amino acids long. The CDR3: CASSFTPPRDYGYTF. The CDR3 nucleotides read TGTGCCAGCAGTTTTACACCGCCACGGGACTATGGCTACACCTTC.

The genes are TRBV14 and TRBJ2-5; 8 bases are shared with TRBD1. The CDR3 extends over 16 amino acids. V dropped 3 bases and J dropped 2; count of bases not matched to a gene: 8. The germline CDR1 and CDR2 sequences are SGHDN and FVKESK. For the CDR3, the DNA is TGTGCCAGCAGCCATCCCGGACAGGGAAGGCAAGAGACCCAGTACTTC. This encodes CASSHPGQGRQETQYF.

This clonotype was seen only a few times. The V and J genes are TRBV27 and TRBJ1-2; unclear D gene. V was cut by 3 bases and J by 0 bases, with 8 bases left in between. This CDR3 has 14 residues. The germline V gene encodes CDR1 MNHEY and CDR2 SMNVEV (reference sequence). The CDR3 DNA reads TGTGCCAGCAGTTTGGACCGAACTAACTATGGCTACACCTTC. Translating it yields CASSLDRTNYGYTF.

The chain couples TRBV7-8 to TRBJ1-5; D not resolved. V shed 5 bases and J shed 4 bases, with 12 bases lying between them. The CDR3 runs 14 residues. The germline CDR1 and CDR2 sequences are SGHVS and FQNEAQ. CDR3 amino acids: CASSARTDNQPQHF. The DNA of the CDR3 is TGTGCCAGCAGCGCGAGGACGGATAATCAGCCCCAGCATTTT.

This clonotype has just a few counts. This chain joins TRBV6-6 and TRBJ2-4; D is ambiguous. Germline loops: CDR1 MNHNY, CDR2 SVGAGI (reference sequence). The V end lost 5 bases, the J end lost 7 bases, and 15 bases lay between the germline ends. The CDR3 loop spans 14 amino acids. The CDR3: CASSPPPAGNIQYF. CDR3 bases: TGTGCCAGCAGTCCCCCTCCCGCCGGGAACATTCAGTACTTC.

Only a few counts were recorded for this clonotype. V and J are TRBV5-1 and TRBJ1-1; 9 positions match TRBD1. In germline, CDR1 is SGHRS, CDR2 YFSETQ. The CDR3 runs to 16 residues. Trimming took 3 bases from V and 2 from J; bases not matched to a gene: 8. CDR3 in DNA: TGCGCCAGCAGCTCCCCAGGACAGGGGACCAACACTGAAGCTTTCTTT. Protein sequence: CASSSPGQGTNTEAFF.

The J gene is TRBJ2-1, the V gene TRBV4-2, with TRBD2 identical over 8 bases. Germline trimming cut 2 bases from V and 7 bases from J; bases unmatched to any gene: 7. CDR1 and CDR2 (germline): LGHNA, YNFKEQ. This CDR3 contains 15 residues. The CDR3, as DNA: TGTGCCAGCAGCCAATACTCTAGCGGGCTTAATGAGCAGTTCTTC. Protein sequence: CASSQYSSGLNEQFF.

The DNA of the CDR3 is TGCGCCAGCAGTCTTTCCGGGACCAACACCGGGGAGCTGTTTTTT. It is translated as CASSLSGTNTGELFF. The rearrangement uses TRBV5-1 and TRBJ2-2; perhaps D is TRBD1 or TRBD2 (5 bases each). The CDR3 consists of 15 residues. Germline CDR1 and CDR2: SGHRS and YFSETQ. V dropped 5 bases and J dropped 2 bases, with 13 bases sitting between them. Together with reference TRBV5-1 and TRBJ2-2, the CDR3 gives the full variable domain: KAGVTQTPRYLIKTRGQQVTLSCSPISGHRSVSWYQQTPGQGLQFLFEYFSETQRNKGNFPGRFSGRQFSNSRSEMNVSTLELGDSALYLCASSLSGTNTGELFFGEGSRLTVL.

This clonotype has at least ten counts. The V call is TRBV5-4, the J call TRBJ2-3; weak D call: TRBD2 (6 bases). The CDR3 extends over 14 amino acids. CDR1 is SGHNT, CDR2 YYREEE, per germline (reference sequence). V lost 4 bases and J lost 7, with 16 bases in between. The CDR3 here is CASSPDTGVYTQYF. CDR3 nucleotides: TGTGCCAGCAGCCCAGACACGGGGGTGTATACGCAGTATTTT. Variable domain in full (rest from reference TRBV5-4 and TRBJ2-3): ETGVTQSPTHLIKTRGQQVTLRCSSQSGHNTVSWYQQALGQGPQFIFQYYREEENGRGNFPPRFSGLQFPNYSSELNVNALELDDSALYLCASSPDTGVYTQYFGPGTRLTVL.